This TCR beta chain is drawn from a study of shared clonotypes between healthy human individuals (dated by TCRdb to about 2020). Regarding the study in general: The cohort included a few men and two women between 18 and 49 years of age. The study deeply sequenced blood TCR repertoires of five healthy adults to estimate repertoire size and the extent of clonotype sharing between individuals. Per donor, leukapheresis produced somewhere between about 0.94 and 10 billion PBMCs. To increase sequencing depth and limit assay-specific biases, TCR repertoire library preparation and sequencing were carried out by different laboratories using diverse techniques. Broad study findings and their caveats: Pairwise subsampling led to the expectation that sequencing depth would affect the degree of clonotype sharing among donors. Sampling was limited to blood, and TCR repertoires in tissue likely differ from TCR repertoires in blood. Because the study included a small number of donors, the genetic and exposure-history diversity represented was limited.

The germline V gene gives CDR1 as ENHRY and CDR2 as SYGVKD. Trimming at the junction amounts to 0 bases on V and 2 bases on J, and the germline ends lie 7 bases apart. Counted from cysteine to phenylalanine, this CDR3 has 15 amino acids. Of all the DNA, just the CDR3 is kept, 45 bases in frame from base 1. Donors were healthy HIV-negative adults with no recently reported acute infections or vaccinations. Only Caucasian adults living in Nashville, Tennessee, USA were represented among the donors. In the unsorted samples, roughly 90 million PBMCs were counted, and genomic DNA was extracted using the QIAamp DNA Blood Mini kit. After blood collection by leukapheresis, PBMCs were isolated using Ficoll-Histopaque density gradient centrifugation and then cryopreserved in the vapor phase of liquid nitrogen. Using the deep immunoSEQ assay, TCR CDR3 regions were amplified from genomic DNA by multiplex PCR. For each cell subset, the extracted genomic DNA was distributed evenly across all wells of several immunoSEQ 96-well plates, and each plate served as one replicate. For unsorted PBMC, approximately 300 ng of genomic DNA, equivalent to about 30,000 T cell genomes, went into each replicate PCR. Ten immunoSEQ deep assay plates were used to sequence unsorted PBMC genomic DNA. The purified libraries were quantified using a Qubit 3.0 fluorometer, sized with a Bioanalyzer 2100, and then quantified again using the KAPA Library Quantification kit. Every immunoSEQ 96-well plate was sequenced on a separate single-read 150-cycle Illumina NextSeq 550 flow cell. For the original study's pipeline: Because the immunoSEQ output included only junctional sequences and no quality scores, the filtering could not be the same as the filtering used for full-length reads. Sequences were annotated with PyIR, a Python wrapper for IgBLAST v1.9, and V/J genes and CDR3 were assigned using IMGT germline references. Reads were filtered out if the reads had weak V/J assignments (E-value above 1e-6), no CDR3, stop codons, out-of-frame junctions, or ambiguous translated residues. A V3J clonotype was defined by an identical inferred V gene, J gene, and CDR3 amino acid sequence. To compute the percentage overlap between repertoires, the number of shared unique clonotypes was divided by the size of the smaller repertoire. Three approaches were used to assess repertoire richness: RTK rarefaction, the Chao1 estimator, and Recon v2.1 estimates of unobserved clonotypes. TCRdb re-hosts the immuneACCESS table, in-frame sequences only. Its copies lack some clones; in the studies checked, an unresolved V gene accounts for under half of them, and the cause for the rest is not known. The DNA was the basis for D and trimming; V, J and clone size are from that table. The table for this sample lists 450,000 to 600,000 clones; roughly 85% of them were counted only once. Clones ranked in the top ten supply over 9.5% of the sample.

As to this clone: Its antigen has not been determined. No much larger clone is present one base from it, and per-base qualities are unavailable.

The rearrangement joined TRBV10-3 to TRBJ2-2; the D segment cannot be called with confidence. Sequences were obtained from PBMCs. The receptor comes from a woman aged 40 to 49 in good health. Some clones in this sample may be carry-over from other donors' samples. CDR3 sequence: CAISESRENTGELFF. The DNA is TGTGCCATCAGTGAGTCCAGAGAAAACACCGGGGAGCTGTTTTTT.